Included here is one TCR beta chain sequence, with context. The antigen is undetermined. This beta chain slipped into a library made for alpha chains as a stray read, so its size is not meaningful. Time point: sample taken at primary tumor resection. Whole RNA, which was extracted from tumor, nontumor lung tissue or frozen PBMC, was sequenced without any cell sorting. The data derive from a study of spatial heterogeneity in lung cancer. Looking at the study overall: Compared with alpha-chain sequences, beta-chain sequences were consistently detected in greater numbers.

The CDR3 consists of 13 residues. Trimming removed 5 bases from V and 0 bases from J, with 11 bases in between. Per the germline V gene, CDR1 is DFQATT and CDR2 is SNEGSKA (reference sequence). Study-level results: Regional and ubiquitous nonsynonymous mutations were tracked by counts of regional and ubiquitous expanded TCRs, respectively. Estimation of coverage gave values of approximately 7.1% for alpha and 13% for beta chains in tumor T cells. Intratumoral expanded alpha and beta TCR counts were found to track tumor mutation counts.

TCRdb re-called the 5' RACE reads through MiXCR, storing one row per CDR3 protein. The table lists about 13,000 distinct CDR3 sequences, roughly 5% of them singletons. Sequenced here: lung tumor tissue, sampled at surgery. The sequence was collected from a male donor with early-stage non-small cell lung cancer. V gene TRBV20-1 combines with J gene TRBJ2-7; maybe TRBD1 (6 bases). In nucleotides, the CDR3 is TGCAGTGCTGCTAGGACAGACTCCTACGAGCAGTACTTC. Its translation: CSAARTDSYEQYF.